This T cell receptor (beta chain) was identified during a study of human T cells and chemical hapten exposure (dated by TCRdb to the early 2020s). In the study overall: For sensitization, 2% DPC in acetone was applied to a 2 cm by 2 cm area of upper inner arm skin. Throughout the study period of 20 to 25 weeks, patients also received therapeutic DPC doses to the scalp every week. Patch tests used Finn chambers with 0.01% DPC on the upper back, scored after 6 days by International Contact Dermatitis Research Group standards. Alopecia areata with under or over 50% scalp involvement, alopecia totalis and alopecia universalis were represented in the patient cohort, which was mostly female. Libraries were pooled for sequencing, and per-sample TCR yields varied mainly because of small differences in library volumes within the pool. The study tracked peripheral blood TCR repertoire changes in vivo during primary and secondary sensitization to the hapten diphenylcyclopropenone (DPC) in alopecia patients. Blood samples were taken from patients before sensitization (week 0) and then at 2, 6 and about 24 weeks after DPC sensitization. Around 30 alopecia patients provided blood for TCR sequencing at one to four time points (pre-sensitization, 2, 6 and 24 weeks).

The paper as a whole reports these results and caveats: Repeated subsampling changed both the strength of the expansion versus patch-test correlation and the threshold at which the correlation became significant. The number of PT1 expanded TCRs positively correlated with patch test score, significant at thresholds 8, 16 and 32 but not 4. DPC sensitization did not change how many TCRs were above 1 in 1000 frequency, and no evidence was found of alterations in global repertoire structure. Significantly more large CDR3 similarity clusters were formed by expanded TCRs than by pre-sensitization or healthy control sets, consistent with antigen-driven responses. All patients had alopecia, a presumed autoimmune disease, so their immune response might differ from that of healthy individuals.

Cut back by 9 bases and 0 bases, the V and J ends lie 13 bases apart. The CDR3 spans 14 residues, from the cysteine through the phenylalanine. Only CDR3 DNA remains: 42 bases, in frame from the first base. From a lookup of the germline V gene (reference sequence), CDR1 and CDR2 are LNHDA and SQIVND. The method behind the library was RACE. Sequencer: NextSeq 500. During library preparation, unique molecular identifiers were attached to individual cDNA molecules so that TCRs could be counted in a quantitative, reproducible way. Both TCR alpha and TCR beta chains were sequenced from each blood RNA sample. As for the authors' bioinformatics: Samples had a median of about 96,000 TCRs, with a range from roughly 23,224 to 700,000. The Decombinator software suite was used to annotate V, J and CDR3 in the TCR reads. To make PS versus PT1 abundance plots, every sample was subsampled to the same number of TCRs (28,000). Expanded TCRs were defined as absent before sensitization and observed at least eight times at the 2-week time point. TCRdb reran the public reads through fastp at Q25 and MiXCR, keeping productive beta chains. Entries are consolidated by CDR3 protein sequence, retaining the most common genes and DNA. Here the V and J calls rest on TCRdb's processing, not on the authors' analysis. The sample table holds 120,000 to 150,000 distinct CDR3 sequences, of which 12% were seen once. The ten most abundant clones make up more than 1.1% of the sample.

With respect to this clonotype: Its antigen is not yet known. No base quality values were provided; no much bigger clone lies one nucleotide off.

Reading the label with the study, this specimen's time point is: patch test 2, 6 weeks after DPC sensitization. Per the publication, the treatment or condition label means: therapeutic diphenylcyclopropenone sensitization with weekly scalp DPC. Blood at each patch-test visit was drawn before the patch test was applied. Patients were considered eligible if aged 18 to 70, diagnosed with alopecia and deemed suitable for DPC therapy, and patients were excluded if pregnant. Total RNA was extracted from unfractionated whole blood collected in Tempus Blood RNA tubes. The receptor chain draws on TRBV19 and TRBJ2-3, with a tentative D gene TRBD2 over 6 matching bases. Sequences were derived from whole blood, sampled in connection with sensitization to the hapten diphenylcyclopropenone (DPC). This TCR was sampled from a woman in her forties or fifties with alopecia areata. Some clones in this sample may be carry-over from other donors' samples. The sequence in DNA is TGTGCCAGCCACTTGGGAGGCAGCACAGATACGCAGTATTTT. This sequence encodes CASHLGGSTDTQYF.